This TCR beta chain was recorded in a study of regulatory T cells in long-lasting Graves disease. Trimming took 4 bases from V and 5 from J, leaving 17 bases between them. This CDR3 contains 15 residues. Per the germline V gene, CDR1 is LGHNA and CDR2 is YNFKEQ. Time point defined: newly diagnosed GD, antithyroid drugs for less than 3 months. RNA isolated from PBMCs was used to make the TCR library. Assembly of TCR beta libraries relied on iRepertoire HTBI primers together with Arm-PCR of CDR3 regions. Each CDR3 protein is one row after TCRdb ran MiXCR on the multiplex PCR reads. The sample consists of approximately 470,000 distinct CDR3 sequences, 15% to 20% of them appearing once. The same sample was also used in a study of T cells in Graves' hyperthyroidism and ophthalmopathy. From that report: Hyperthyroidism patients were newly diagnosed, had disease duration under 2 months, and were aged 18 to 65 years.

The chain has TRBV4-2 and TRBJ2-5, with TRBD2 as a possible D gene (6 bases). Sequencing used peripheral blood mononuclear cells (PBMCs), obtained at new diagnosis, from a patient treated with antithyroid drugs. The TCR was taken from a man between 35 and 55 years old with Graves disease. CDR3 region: CASSRREGGRETQYF. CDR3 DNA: TGTGCCAGCAGCCGTCGAGAGGGAGGCCGCGAGACCCAGTACTTC.